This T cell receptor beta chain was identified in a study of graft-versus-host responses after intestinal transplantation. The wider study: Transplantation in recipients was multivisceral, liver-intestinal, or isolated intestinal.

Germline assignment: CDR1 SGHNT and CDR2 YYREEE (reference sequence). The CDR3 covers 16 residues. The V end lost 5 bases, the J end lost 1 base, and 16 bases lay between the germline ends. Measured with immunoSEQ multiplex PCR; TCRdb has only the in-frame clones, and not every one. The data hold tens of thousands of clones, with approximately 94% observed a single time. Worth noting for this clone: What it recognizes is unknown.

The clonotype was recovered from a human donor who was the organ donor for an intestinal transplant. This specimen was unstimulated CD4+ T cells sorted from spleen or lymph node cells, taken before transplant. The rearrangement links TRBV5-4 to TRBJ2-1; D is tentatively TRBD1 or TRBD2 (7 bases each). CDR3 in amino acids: CASRGGTDNSYNEQFF. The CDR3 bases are TGTGCCAGCAGGGGGGGGACAGACAATTCCTACAATGAGCAGTTCTTC.